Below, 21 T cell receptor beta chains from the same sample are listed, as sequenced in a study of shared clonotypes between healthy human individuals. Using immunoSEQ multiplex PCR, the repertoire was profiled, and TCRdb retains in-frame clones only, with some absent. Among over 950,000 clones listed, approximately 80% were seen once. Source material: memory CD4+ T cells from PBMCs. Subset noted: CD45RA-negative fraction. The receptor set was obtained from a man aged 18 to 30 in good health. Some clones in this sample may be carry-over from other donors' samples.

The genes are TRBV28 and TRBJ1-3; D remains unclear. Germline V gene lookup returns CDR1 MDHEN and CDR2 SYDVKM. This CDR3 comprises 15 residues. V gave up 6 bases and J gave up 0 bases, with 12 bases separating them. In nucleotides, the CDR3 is TGTGCCAGCAGAGAGGCCGCTTACTCTGGAAACACCATATATTTT. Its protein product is CASREAAYSGNTIYF.

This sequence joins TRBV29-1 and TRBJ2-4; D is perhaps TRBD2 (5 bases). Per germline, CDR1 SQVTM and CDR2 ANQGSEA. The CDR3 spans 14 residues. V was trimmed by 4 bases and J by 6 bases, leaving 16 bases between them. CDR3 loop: CSVGQVGVGNIQYF. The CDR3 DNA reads TGCAGCGTTGGTCAGGTGGGAGTGGGAAACATTCAGTACTTC.

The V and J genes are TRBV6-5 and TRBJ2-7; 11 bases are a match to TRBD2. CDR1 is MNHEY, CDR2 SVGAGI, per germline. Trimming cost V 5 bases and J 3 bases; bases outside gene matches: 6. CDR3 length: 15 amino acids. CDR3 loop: CASSHPTSGSYEQYF. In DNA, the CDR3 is TGTGCCAGCAGTCACCCTACTAGCGGGAGCTACGAGCAGTACTTC.

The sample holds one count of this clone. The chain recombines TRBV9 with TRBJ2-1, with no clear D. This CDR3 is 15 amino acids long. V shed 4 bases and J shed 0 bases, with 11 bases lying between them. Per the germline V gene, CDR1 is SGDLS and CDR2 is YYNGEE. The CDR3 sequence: CASSPRWSSYNEQFF. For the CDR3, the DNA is TGTGCCAGCAGCCCCCGCTGGAGCTCCTACAATGAGCAGTTCTTC.

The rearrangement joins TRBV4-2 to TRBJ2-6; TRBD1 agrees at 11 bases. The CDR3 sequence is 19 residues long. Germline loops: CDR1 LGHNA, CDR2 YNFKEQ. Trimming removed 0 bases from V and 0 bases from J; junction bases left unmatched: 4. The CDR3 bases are TGTGCCAGCAGCCAAGAGACCGGGACAGGGGGCTCTGGGGCCAACGTCCTGACTTTC. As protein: CASSQETGTGGSGANVLTF.

CDR3 nucleotides: TGTGCCAGCACTCGGGATCCAGATACGCAGTATTTT. This translates into CASTRDPDTQYF. The chain combines TRBV7-9 with TRBJ2-3; possibly TRBD2 for D (5 bases). The CDR3 sequence is 12 residues long. Germline CDR1 is SEHNR and CDR2 is FQNEAQ (reference sequence). With 7 bases removed from V and 4 bases from J, the gap between germline ends came to 9 bases. Looking up the rest from reference TRBV7-9 and TRBJ2-3 gives the full variable domain: DTGVSQNPRHKITKRGQNVTFRCDPISEHNRLYWYRQTLGQGPEFLTYFQNEAQLEKSRLLSDRFSAERPKGSFSTLEIQRTEQGDSAMYLCASTRDPDTQYFGPGTRLTVL.

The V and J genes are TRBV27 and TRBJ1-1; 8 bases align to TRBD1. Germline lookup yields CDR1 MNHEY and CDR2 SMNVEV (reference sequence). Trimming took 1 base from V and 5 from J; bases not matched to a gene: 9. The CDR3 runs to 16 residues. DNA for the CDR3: TGTGCCAGCAGTTTATTCACCCCAGGGGGCGGGACTGAAGCTTTCTTT. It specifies CASSLFTPGGGTEAFF.

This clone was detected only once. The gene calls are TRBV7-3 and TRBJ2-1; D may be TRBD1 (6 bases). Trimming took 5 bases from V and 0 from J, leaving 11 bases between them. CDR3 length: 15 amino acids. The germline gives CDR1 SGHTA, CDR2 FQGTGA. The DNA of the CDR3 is TGTGCCAGCAGCAACAGGGTCGGCTCCTACAATGAGCAGTTCTTC. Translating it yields CASSNRVGSYNEQFF.

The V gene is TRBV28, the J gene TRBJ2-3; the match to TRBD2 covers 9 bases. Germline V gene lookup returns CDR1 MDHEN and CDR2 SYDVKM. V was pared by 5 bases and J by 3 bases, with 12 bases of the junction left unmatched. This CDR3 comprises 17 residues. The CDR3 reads CASSPAGAGGPTDTQYF. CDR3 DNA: TGTGCCAGCAGTCCCGCGGGGGCGGGAGGGCCAACAGATACGCAGTATTTT.

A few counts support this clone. CDR3 coding DNA: TGTGCCATCAGCAGGGACAGCTATGGCTACACCTTC. Encoded protein: CAISRDSYGYTF. V gene TRBV10-3 combines with J gene TRBJ1-2; 7 bases are a match to TRBD1. Germline assignment: CDR1 ENHRY and CDR2 SYGVKD. The CDR3 extends over 12 amino acids. The V gene end was trimmed by 6 bases and the J gene end by 4 bases; junction bases not matched to a gene: 2.

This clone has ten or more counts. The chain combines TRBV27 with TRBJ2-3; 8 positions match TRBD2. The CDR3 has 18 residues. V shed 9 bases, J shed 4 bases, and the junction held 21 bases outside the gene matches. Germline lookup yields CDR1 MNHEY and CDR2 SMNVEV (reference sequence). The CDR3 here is CASGGPQAGLVVSDTQYF. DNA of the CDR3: TGTGCCAGTGGGGGTCCACAGGCGGGACTAGTTGTTTCAGATACGCAGTATTTT.

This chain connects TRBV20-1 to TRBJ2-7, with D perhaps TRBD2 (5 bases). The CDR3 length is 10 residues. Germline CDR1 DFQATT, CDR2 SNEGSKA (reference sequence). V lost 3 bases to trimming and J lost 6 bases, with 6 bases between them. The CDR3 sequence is CSASGVEQYF. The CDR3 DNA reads TGCAGTGCTAGCGGGGTCGAGCAGTACTTC.

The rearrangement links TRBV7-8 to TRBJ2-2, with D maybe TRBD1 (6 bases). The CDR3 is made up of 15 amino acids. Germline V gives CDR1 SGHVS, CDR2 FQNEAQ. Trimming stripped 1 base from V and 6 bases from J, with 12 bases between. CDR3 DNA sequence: TGTGCCAGCAGCTTAGTCGGGACAACCCCCGGGGAGCTGTTTTTT. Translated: CASSLVGTTPGELFF.

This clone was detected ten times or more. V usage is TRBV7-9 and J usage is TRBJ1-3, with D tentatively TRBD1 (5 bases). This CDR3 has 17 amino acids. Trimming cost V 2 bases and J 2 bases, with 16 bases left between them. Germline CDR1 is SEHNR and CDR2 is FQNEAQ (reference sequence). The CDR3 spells CASSLWGRAGTGNTIYF. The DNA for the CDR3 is TGTGCCAGCAGCTTATGGGGTCGGGCAGGGACTGGAAACACCATATATTTT.

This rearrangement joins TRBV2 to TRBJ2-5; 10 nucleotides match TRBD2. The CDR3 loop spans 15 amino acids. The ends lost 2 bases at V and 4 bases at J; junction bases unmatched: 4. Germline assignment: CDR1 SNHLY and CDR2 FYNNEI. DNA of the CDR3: TGTGCCAGCAGTGAATCTAGCGGGAGCAGAGAGACCCAGTACTTC. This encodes CASSESSGSRETQYF. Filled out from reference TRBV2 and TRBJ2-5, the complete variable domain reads EPEVTQTPSHQVTQMGQEVILRCVPISNHLYFYWYRQILGQKVEFLVSFYNNEISEKSEIFDDQFSVERPDGSNFTLKIRSTKLEDSAMYFCASSESSGSRETQYFGPGTRLLVL.

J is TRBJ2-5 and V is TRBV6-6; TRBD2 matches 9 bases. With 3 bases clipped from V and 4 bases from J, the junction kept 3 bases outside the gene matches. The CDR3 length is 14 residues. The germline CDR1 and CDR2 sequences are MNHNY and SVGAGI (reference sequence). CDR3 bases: TGTGCCAGCAGTTATAGCGGGAGCGGAGAGACCCAGTACTTC. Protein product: CASSYSGSGETQYF.

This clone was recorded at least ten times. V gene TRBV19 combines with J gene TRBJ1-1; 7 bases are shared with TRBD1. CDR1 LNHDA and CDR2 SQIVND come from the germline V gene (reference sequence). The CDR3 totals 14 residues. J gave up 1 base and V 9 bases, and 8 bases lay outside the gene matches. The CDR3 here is CASGTGQKNTEAFF. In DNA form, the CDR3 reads TGTGCCAGCGGAACGGGACAGAAGAACACTGAAGCTTTCTTT.

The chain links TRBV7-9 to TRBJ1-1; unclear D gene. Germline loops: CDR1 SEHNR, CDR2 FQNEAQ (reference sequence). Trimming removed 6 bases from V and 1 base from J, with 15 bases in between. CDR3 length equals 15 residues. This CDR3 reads CASSPESGPNTEAFF. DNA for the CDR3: TGTGCCAGCAGTCCAGAATCCGGCCCGAACACTGAAGCTTTCTTT.

Here the CDR3 reads CASSLAGRIKNIQYF. The CDR3 DNA sequence: TGTGCCAGCAGCTTGGCGGGACGGATCAAAAACATTCAGTACTTC. The chain is built from TRBV5-6 and TRBJ2-4; D is perhaps TRBD1 or TRBD2 (5 bases each). The V end lost 0 bases, the J end lost 3 bases, and 10 bases lay between the germline ends. The CDR3 totals 15 residues. Germline loops: CDR1 SGHDT, CDR2 YYEEEE.

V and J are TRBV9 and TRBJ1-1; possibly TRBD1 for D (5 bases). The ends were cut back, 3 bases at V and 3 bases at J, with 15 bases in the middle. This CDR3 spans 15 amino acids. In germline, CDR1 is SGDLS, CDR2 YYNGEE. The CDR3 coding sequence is TGTGCCAGCAGCGCGGAGGGGTTTCTGGACACTGAAGCTTTCTTT. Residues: CASSAEGFLDTEAFF.

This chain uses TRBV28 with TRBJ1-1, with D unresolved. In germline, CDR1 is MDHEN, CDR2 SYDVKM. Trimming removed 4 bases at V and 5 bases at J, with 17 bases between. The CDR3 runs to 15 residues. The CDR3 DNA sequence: TGTGCCAGCAGTTCCCCCACGGGGTCCCATACTGAAGCTTTCTTT. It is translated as CASSSPTGSHTEAFF.